This T cell receptor beta chain was observed in a study of blood T cell repertoires in COVID-19. Original data processing: Amplifying reference gene primers gave estimates of nucleated cell counts. Libraries were prepared by immunoSEQ multiplex PCR; TCRdb keeps only in-frame clonotypes and omits some of them. V and J calls and clone size are given by that table; D and trimming were obtained from the DNA. In the table there are approximately 45,000 clones, around 82% of which are singletons. The CDR3 loop spans 15 amino acids. Deletions cut 7 bases from V and 4 bases from J, with 19 bases between. In germline, CDR1 is LNHDA, CDR2 SQIVND (reference sequence).

The chain couples TRBV19 to TRBJ1-2; no firm D call. The source of this sequence is a human donor in a cohort sampled during active COVID-19. Sequences were obtained from peripheral blood. This chain's CDR3 is CASINTAGNTYGYTF. The CDR3 DNA reads TGTGCCAGTATTAATACGGCCGGGAACACCTATGGCTACACCTTC.